This TCR beta chain stems from a study of technical replicates of blood from several donors. The CDR3 contains 16 residues. CDR1 and CDR2 (germline): LNHDA, SQIVND (reference sequence). The V and J ends lost 1 base and 1 base, in that order; junction bases with no gene match: 5. The table came from immunoSEQ multiplex PCR; TCRdb's copy has only in-frame clones and leaves some out. Among 55,000 to 75,000 clones listed, over 85% were seen once. The chain carries TRBV19 and TRBJ2-3, with TRBD2 matching over 7 bases. The sequence derives from a human donor in good health. Sequencing was performed on T cells isolated from PBMCs. The CDR3 DNA follows: TGTGCCAGTAGTATAGGTGGGGGAGGGGGCACAGATACGCAGTATTTT. Residues: CASSIGGGGGTDTQYF.